These 23 T cell receptor beta chains originate from one sample sequenced in a study of T-cell memory formation after mild COVID-19. MiXCR, run by TCRdb on the 5' RACE reads, gives a single entry per CDR3 protein. The sample carries more than 400,000 distinct CDR3 sequences, about 20% recorded once. Sequenced material: PBMCs or a T cell subset sorted from them (not recorded which). These receptors came from an adult woman who had mild COVID-19 (a few samples of this study predate the infection). Cell type and time point are not known.

V gene TRBV5-1 combines with J gene TRBJ1-1; D is unresolved. Trimming removed 5 bases at V and 0 bases at J, with 8 bases between. CDR1 is SGHRS and CDR2 is YFSETQ in the germline V gene. The CDR3 sequence is 13 residues long. CDR3 protein: CASSGAMNTEAFF. The CDR3 coding sequence is TGCGCCAGCAGTGGAGCCATGAACACTGAAGCTTTCTTT.

The chain combines TRBV19 with TRBJ2-2; 8 nucleotides match TRBD2. The CDR3 spans 17 residues. Germline trimming cut 1 base from V and 5 bases from J; bases unmatched to any gene: 9. Germline CDR1 is LNHDA and CDR2 is SQIVND (reference sequence). The chain's CDR3 is CASSIAGKREWTGELFF. The CDR3 DNA sequence: TGTGCCAGTAGTATAGCAGGGAAGCGGGAGTGGACCGGGGAGCTGTTTTTT.

There are a few counts of this clonotype. J is TRBJ2-1 and V is TRBV3-1, with D unresolved. Germline lookup yields CDR1 LGHDT and CDR2 YNNKEL (reference sequence). V lost 1 base and J lost 9, with 13 bases in between. The CDR3 covers 14 residues. This chain's CDR3 is CASSQGTGRAEQFF. As DNA, the CDR3 is TGTGCCAGCAGCCAAGGGACCGGACGGGCTGAGCAGTTCTTC.

The V call is TRBV18, the J call TRBJ1-1; D not resolved. V was pared by 3 bases and J by 1 base, with 9 bases between. The germline V gene encodes CDR1 KGHSH and CDR2 LQKENI. The CDR3 extends over 14 amino acids. CDR3 in amino acids: CASSPSQRNTEAFF. CDR3 nucleotides: TGTGCCAGCTCACCTTCACAGCGGAACACTGAAGCTTTCTTT.

V usage is TRBV12-3 or TRBV12-4 and J usage is TRBJ2-3, with TRBD1 matching over 7 bases. V lost 8 bases and J lost 2; bases outside the gene matches: 10. The CDR3 length is 15 residues. The CDR3 DNA follows: TGTGCCAGCCATCACGACAGGGAAAACACAGATACGCAGTATTTT. Protein: CASHHDRENTDTQYF.

The gene calls are TRBV5-1 and TRBJ2-5; 11 nucleotides match TRBD1. The germline V gene encodes CDR1 SGHRS and CDR2 YFSETQ. J lost 4 bases, V lost 3 bases, and 11 bases had no gene match. The CDR3 sequence is 17 residues long. The CDR3 spells CASSSRDRGKWVETQYF. CDR3 DNA sequence: TGCGCCAGCAGCTCACGGGACAGGGGGAAATGGGTAGAGACCCAGTACTTC.

This clonotype was seen repeatedly, ten times or more. The chain has TRBV3-1 and TRBJ2-3; 10 bases are shared with TRBD1. V lost 2 bases to trimming and J lost 3 bases; unmatched junction nucleotides: 8. CDR3 length: 17 amino acids. Germline V CDR1 and CDR2: LGHDT, YNNKEL (reference sequence). The CDR3 region is CASSQTRQGARTDTQYF. The CDR3 DNA reads TGTGCCAGCAGCCAAACGAGACAGGGGGCTCGGACAGATACGCAGTATTTT.

The table lists this clonotype with many counts. The V call is TRBV7-8, the J call TRBJ2-4; TRBD2 might be the D (6 bases). This CDR3 is 15 amino acids long. Germline values: CDR1 SGHVS, CDR2 FQNEAQ. The V end lost 2 bases, the J end lost 0 bases, and 8 bases lay between the germline ends. The CDR3 DNA is TGTGCCAGCAGCTTACGCGGGATAGCCAAAAACATTCAGTACTTC. Encoded protein: CASSLRGIAKNIQYF.

In this sample, this clonotype turned up a few times. V usage is TRBV7-2 and J usage is TRBJ1-2, with a possible D match to TRBD1 (6 bases). Germline CDR1 SGHTA, CDR2 FQGNSA. CDR3 length equals 13 residues. The V end lost 1 base, the J end lost 7 bases, and 10 bases lay between the germline ends. This CDR3 reads CASSLGGAAGYTF. The CDR3 DNA is TGTGCCAGCAGCTTAGGGGGGGCGGCTGGCTACACCTTC.

The chain combines TRBV6-5 with TRBJ2-7; TRBD1 aligns across 7 bases. Germline CDR1 reads MNHEY; CDR2 reads SVGAGI. After removal of 2 bases from V and 0 bases from J, the junction contained 4 bases not matched to a gene. CDR3 length: 15 amino acids. This CDR3 is CASSYEDRSSYEQYF. CDR3 sequence (DNA): TGTGCCAGCAGTTACGAGGACAGGAGCTCCTACGAGCAGTACTTC.

This chain joins TRBV5-1 and TRBJ2-1; D gene ambiguous. V was cut by 0 bases and J by 0 bases, with 7 bases left in between. The CDR3 contains 15 residues. Germline CDR1 is SGHRS and CDR2 is YFSETQ. The CDR3 loop is CASSLERYSYNEQFF. CDR3 DNA: TGCGCCAGCAGCTTGGAGCGCTACTCCTACAATGAGCAGTTCTTC.

The chain is built from TRBV7-8 and TRBJ1-1, with D possibly matching TRBD1 (5 bases). V dropped 4 bases and J dropped 0 bases, with 18 bases sitting between them. The germline V gene has CDR1 SGHVS and CDR2 FQNEAQ. The CDR3 totals 17 residues. CDR3 sequence (DNA): TGTGCCAGCAGCTATCACTCGGGGCAGCCTCTGAACACTGAAGCTTTCTTT. Protein sequence: CASSYHSGQPLNTEAFF.

At least ten counts were recorded for this clonotype. J is TRBJ2-1 and V is TRBV12-3 or TRBV12-4; TRBD2 agrees at 16 bases. Germline trimming cut 6 bases from V and 4 bases from J; bases unmatched to any gene: 12. CDR3 length: 19 residues. The CDR3 region has the DNA TGTGCCAGCAGCCCCGGGACTAGCGGGAGGGTTTTTATATACAATGAGCAGTTCTTC. Amino acid sequence: CASSPGTSGRVFIYNEQFF.

The rearrangement uses TRBV5-1 and TRBJ2-5; 7 nucleotides agree with TRBD2. The CDR3 sequence is 16 residues long. With 0 bases clipped from V and 7 bases from J, the junction kept 12 bases outside the gene matches. CDR1 and CDR2 (germline): SGHRS, YFSETQ. CDR3 amino acids: CASSLGAGLGDGTQYF. The CDR3, as DNA: TGCGCCAGCAGCTTGGGTGCAGGACTAGGGGACGGGACCCAGTACTTC.

This clonotype occurred a few times. This chain connects TRBV19 to TRBJ1-1, with D perhaps matching TRBD1 (6 bases). Germline assignment: CDR1 LNHDA and CDR2 SQIVND (reference sequence). Trimming shortened V by 2 bases and J by 2 bases, and 15 bases separated the two germline ends. This CDR3 region has 16 residues. The CDR3 DNA reads TGTGCCAGTAGTATACTATTCAGGGGCATCAACACTGAAGCTTTCTTT. Encoded protein: CASSILFRGINTEAFF. Full variable domain (rest looked up from reference TRBV19 and TRBJ1-1): DGGITQSPKYLFRKEGQNVTLSCEQNLNHDAMYWYRQDPGQGLRLIYYSQIVNDFQKGDIAEGYSVSREKKESFPLTVTSAQKNPTAFYLCASSILFRGINTEAFFGQGTRLTVV.

This clonotype appeared a single time. V and J are TRBV24-1 and TRBJ2-3; 11 bases match TRBD1. V trimming: 3 bases; J trimming: 6 bases; junction bases outside the gene matches: 7. Germline-derived CDR1 and CDR2 are KGHDR and SFDVKD. CDR3 length: 16 amino acids. The CDR3 sequence is CATSDPGTGGGDTQYF. CDR3 DNA: TGTGCCACCAGTGATCCCGGGACAGGGGGAGGGGATACGCAGTATTTT.

This clonotype has more than one count but fewer than ten. This chain joins TRBV9 and TRBJ2-3; 9 nucleotides agree with TRBD2. The CDR3 totals 15 residues. CDR1 is SGDLS, CDR2 YYNGEE, per germline. V trimming: 0 bases; J trimming: 9 bases; junction bases outside the gene matches: 8. CDR3 in amino acids: CASSVVPSGEETQYF. CDR3 DNA: TGTGCCAGCAGCGTAGTGCCTAGCGGGGAGGAGACGCAGTATTTT.

This CDR3 reads CSARDVFGNEKLFF. CDR3 DNA sequence: TGCAGTGCTAGGGACGTCTTTGGTAATGAAAAACTGTTTTTT. The chain recombines TRBV20-1 with TRBJ1-4, with unresolved D. The germline CDR1 and CDR2 sequences are DFQATT and SNEGSKA (reference sequence). The V and J ends lost 3 bases and 4 bases respectively, with 12 bases between them. The CDR3 loop spans 14 amino acids.

This clonotype was seen a handful of times. The chain couples TRBV29-1 to TRBJ2-7, with D tentatively TRBD1 (5 bases). The germline V gene has CDR1 SQVTM and CDR2 ANQGSEA. The V end lost 5 bases, the J end lost 3 bases, and 11 bases lay between the germline ends. The CDR3 length is 12 residues. CDR3 DNA: TGCAGCGTTCAAGGACATTTCTACGAGCAGTACTTC. Translating gives CSVQGHFYEQYF.

This chain joins TRBV4-1 and TRBJ2-2; TRBD1 or TRBD2 may be the D gene (5 bases each). The CDR3 runs to 15 residues. V lost 0 bases and J 5 bases, leaving 10 bases between the germline ends. CDR1 is MGHRA, CDR2 YSYEKL, per germline. CDR3 sequence: CASSQDGTVTGELFF. For the CDR3, the DNA is TGCGCCAGCAGCCAAGATGGGACGGTAACCGGGGAGCTGTTTTTT.

This clonotype was observed many times. The chain carries TRBV18 and TRBJ2-7, with unresolved D. The germline V gene encodes CDR1 KGHSH and CDR2 LQKENI. Trimming removed 4 bases at V and 0 bases at J, with 13 bases between. The CDR3 runs to 15 residues. The CDR3 DNA sequence: TGTGCCAGCTCACTACGGACGGGTAGCTCCTACGAGCAGTACTTC. This encodes CASSLRTGSSYEQYF.

This clonotype was observed a handful of times. The V and J genes are TRBV12-3 or TRBV12-4 and TRBJ1-5; D is possibly TRBD1 (5 bases). The V gene lost 5 bases and the J gene lost 5 bases, with 10 bases spanning the gap. The CDR3 spans 13 residues. The CDR3: CASSLDSHQPQHF. In DNA, the CDR3 is TGTGCCAGCAGTCTCGACAGCCATCAGCCCCAGCATTTT.

The CDR3 is CASRWGDNTEAFF. CDR3 nucleotides: TGTGCCAGCAGGTGGGGGGACAACACTGAAGCTTTCTTT. The chain joins TRBV5-4 to TRBJ1-1, with D possibly TRBD1 on 5 matching bases. The germline V and J ends were trimmed by 5 bases and 2 bases, with 10 bases remaining between them. The CDR3 loop spans 13 amino acids. Germline assignment: CDR1 SGHNT and CDR2 YYREEE (reference sequence).